These 30 T cell receptor beta chains originate from one sample sequenced in a study of cytomegalovirus exposure and HLA in healthy donors. 60 Vbeta and 13 Jbeta primers were used in PCR. The protocol was immunoSEQ multiplex PCR, while the TCRdb copy is restricted to in-frame clones and leaves out a portion. The sample has under 300,000 clones, around 86% seen once; the top ten hold 3.5% to 4%. Material for sequencing was PBMCs. Receptor source: a middle-aged man in good health and CMV-seropositive.

The rearrangement uses TRBV28 and TRBJ1-2; tentative D call: TRBD1 (5 bases). Germline CDR1 MDHEN, CDR2 SYDVKM. Trimming left V 3 bases short and J 5 bases short, with 13 bases between. The CDR3 is 14 residues long. The CDR3 nucleotides read TGTGCCAGCAGTTTTGCCAGCGCAGGGTATGGCTACACCTTC. This encodes CASSFASAGYGYTF.

The chain couples TRBV5-1 to TRBJ2-5, with a possible D match to TRBD1 (6 bases). This CDR3 comprises 17 residues. Germline V gene sequence: CDR1 SGHRS, CDR2 YFSETQ. The ends were cut back, 4 bases at V and 2 bases at J, with 21 bases in the middle. The CDR3 DNA reads TGCGCCAGCAGCCATGGGATAGCGTCAGGGGCGCAAGAGACCCAGTACTTC. Its protein product is CASSHGIASGAQETQYF.

This clone appeared once. J is TRBJ2-1 and V is TRBV6-1; 10 positions agree with TRBD1. This CDR3 is built from 14 residues. In germline, CDR1 is MNHNS, CDR2 SASEGT. With V trimmed by 8 bases and J by 4 bases, 5 bases remained unmatched. CDR3 bases: TGTGCCAGCCGAGCGGGACAGGGGTACAATGAGCAGTTCTTC. Amino acid sequence: CASRAGQGYNEQFF.

This clone is a singleton in its sample. The V call is TRBV28, the J call TRBJ2-7; D remains ambiguous. V dropped 2 bases and J dropped 3 bases, with 5 bases sitting between them. Germline assignment: CDR1 MDHEN and CDR2 SYDVKM. The CDR3 is 12 residues long. CDR3 sequence: CASSLLGYEQYF. DNA of the CDR3: TGTGCCAGCAGTTTACTAGGCTACGAGCAGTACTTC.

This rearrangement joins TRBV27 to TRBJ2-4, with a weak D call TRBD1 (6 bases). V was cut by 5 bases and J by 1 base, with 9 bases left in between. The CDR3 loop spans 14 amino acids. CDR1 and CDR2 (germline): MNHEY, SMNVEV (reference sequence). The DNA of the CDR3 is TGTGCCAGCAGTGCAGGGGCTGCCAAAAACATTCAGTACTTC. This codes for CASSAGAAKNIQYF.

CDR3 region: CASSEFPTFEQYF. For the CDR3, the DNA is TGTGCCAGCAGTGAATTCCCAACTTTCGAGCAGTACTTC. The rearrangement joins TRBV6-1 to TRBJ2-7; D call uncertain. This CDR3 contains 13 residues. Germline CDR1 and CDR2: MNHNS and SASEGT. Trimming left V 2 bases short and J 6 bases short, with 11 bases between.

The chain combines TRBV28 with TRBJ2-3; 9 positions agree with TRBD2. CDR3 length: 18 residues. J was trimmed by 2 bases and V by 4 bases; bases with no gene match: 13. CDR1 is MDHEN and CDR2 is SYDVKM in the germline V gene. The CDR3 here is CASSSGGLTSGLTDTQYF. In nucleotides, the CDR3 is TGTGCCAGCAGTTCCGGGGGTCTGACTAGCGGTCTCACAGATACGCAGTATTTT. The whole variable domain, remainder taken from reference TRBV28 and TRBJ2-3, is DVKVTQSSRYLVKRTGEKVFLECVQDMDHENMFWYRQDPGLGLRLIYFSYDVKMKEKGDIPEGYSVSREKKERFSLILESASTNQTSMYLCASSSGGLTSGLTDTQYFGPGTRLTVL.

This rearrangement joins TRBV27 to TRBJ1-1; D is undetermined. Trimming stripped 6 bases from V and 2 bases from J, with 13 bases between. Germline values: CDR1 MNHEY, CDR2 SMNVEV (reference sequence). This CDR3 comprises 14 residues. The CDR3 DNA is TGTGCCAGCAGGACACGGAACCTTAACACTGAAGCTTTCTTT. This translates into CASRTRNLNTEAFF.

The chain has TRBV9 and TRBJ2-1; 10 nucleotides line up with TRBD2. This CDR3 contains 16 residues. J was trimmed by 8 bases and V by 0 bases; bases with no gene match: 8. In germline, CDR1 is SGDLS, CDR2 YYNGEE. CDR3 in amino acids: CASSVATSGRAYEQFF. CDR3 sequence (DNA): TGTGCCAGCAGCGTAGCTACAAGCGGGAGGGCCTATGAGCAGTTCTTC.

The chain carries TRBV7-2 and TRBJ1-1; 10 bases line up with TRBD1. The J segment lost 10 bases and the V segment lost 4 bases, leaving 9 bases of the junction unmatched. This CDR3 has 14 residues. CDR1 is SGHTA, CDR2 FQGNSA, per germline. As DNA, the CDR3 is TGTGCCAGCAGCTCGACAGGGGGCGTTAGAGTAGCTTTCTTT. This encodes CASSSTGGVRVAFF.

V is TRBV9 and J is TRBJ2-2; 7 bases are shared with TRBD2. CDR1 is SGDLS, CDR2 YYNGEE, per germline. J lost 6 bases, V lost 2 bases, and 4 bases had no gene match. This CDR3 spans 14 amino acids. CDR3 nucleotide sequence: TGTGCCAGCAGCGTCCGCGGGAGAGCCGGGGAGCTGTTTTTT. It yields the protein CASSVRGRAGELFF.

The chain links TRBV9 to TRBJ2-3; TRBD2 agrees at 8 bases. Germline loops: CDR1 SGDLS, CDR2 YYNGEE. This CDR3 comprises 16 residues. J lost 2 bases, V lost 4 bases, and 9 bases had no gene match. CDR3 DNA: TGTGCCAGCAGCTTCGGGGGGGGCACCTTCACAGATACGCAGTATTTT. Its translation is CASSFGGGTFTDTQYF.

The chain is built from TRBV7-6 and TRBJ1-1, with 7 bases identical to TRBD1. J gave up 5 bases and V 4 bases, and 4 bases lay outside the gene matches. The CDR3 spans 13 residues. CDR1 is SGHVS and CDR2 is FNYEAQ in the germline V gene. The CDR3 DNA reads as TGTGCCAGCAGCTCGACAGGGTTGACTGAAGCTTTCTTT. Encoded protein: CASSSTGLTEAFF.

This clone appeared a single time. This chain uses TRBV19 with TRBJ2-2; a possible D gene is TRBD1 (6 bases). V lost 3 bases, J lost 6 bases, and 11 bases lay in between. Per the germline V gene, CDR1 is LNHDA and CDR2 is SQIVND (reference sequence). This CDR3 region has 14 residues. The CDR3 reads CASSMWGRAGELFF. The CDR3 DNA sequence: TGTGCCAGTAGTATGTGGGGGCGCGCCGGGGAGCTGTTTTTT.

This chain connects TRBV2 to TRBJ2-7, with a weak D call TRBD2 (5 bases). The V and J ends lost 5 bases and 4 bases respectively, with 15 bases between them. The CDR3 is 14 residues long. Per germline, CDR1 SNHLY and CDR2 FYNNEI. CDR3 coding DNA: TGTGCCAGCAGTTATCGGACTGTGGCGTACGAGCAGTACTTC. Protein sequence: CASSYRTVAYEQYF.

The chain couples TRBV6-5 to TRBJ1-1, with D maybe TRBD1 (6 bases). Trimming shortened V by 6 bases and J by 5 bases, and 10 bases separated the two germline ends. In germline, CDR1 is MNHEY, CDR2 SVGAGI. CDR3 length equals 12 residues. As DNA, the CDR3 is TGTGCCAGCAGCCTCACAGGGACTGAAGCTTTCTTT. Protein sequence: CASSLTGTEAFF.

This clone was seen a single time. V and J are TRBV28 and TRBJ2-5; tentative D call: TRBD2 (5 bases). V shed 2 bases and J shed 1 base, with 8 bases lying between them. CDR1 and CDR2 from the germline V gene are MDHEN and SYDVKM. The CDR3 is 14 residues long. CDR3 amino acids: CASSLGGPQETQYF. Here the CDR3 DNA reads TGTGCCAGCAGTTTAGGCGGGCCCCAAGAGACCCAGTACTTC.

V gene TRBV7-6 combines with J gene TRBJ1-5; D remains unclear. The germline V and J ends were trimmed by 2 bases and 2 bases, with 7 bases remaining between them. Germline CDR1 SGHVS, CDR2 FNYEAQ. This CDR3 has 14 amino acids. The CDR3 is CASSLSGGNQPQHF. Written as DNA, the CDR3 is TGTGCCAGCAGCTTATCCGGGGGCAATCAGCCCCAGCATTTT.

V usage is TRBV2 and J usage is TRBJ2-2; 8 bases align to TRBD1. The trim removed 2 bases at V and 7 bases at J, leaving 3 bases unmatched. Looked up from germline, CDR1 is SNHLY and CDR2 is FYNNEI. The CDR3 is made up of 14 amino acids. DNA for the CDR3: TGTGCCAGCAGTGAATACACAGGGGGCGGGGAGCTGTTTTTT. It specifies CASSEYTGGGELFF.

The chain carries TRBV5-4 and TRBJ2-5, with TRBD2 matching 7 bases. The junction had 7 bases not matched to a gene; V was cut back by 0 bases and J by 2 bases. This CDR3 comprises 16 residues. From germline, CDR1 is SGHNT and CDR2 YYREEE (reference sequence). The CDR3 DNA reads TGTGCCAGCAGCTTGGGTTGGGGGGGGAGTCAAGAGACCCAGTACTTC. Its protein is CASSLGWGGSQETQYF.

The chain recombines TRBV7-3 with TRBJ1-1; weak D call: TRBD1 (6 bases). CDR1 is SGHTA and CDR2 is FQGTGA in the germline V gene. CDR3 length equals 12 residues. V was cut by 1 base and J by 8 bases, with 8 bases left in between. CDR3 sequence (DNA): TGTGCCAGCAGCTTAAGGACAGAGGAAGCTTTCTTT. Translating it yields CASSLRTEEAFF.

For this clone: At one boundary the junction diverges from the germline segment, which might be a read error. This chain connects TRBV7-9 to TRBJ1-2; no reliable D call. There are 15 residues in the CDR3. Germline loops: CDR1 SEHNR, CDR2 FQNEAQ (reference sequence). Here the CDR3 reads CSSSLALGDNYGYTF. DNA for the CDR3: TGTTCCAGCAGCTTAGCGCTGGGAGATAACTATGGCTACACCTTC.

This chain uses TRBV5-4 with TRBJ1-5; unclear D gene. The CDR3 length is 13 residues. The V and J ends lost 3 bases and 4 bases respectively, with 8 bases between them. Germline V lookup: CDR1 SGHNT, CDR2 YYREEE (reference sequence). Written as DNA, the CDR3 is TGTGCCAGCAGCTCCGGACTTAATCAGCCCCAGCATTTT. Translating gives CASSSGLNQPQHF.

The sample holds one count of this clone. This chain joins TRBV2 and TRBJ2-7; the match to TRBD2 covers 10 bases. This CDR3 is built from 15 residues. Germline lookup yields CDR1 SNHLY and CDR2 FYNNEI. V shed 4 bases, J shed 3 bases, and the junction held 6 bases outside the gene matches. CDR3 residues: CASSVTSGLYYEQYF. The DNA for the CDR3 is TGTGCCAGCAGTGTGACTAGCGGGCTTTACTACGAGCAGTACTTC.

The chain combines TRBV6-5 with TRBJ2-7, with a tentative D call TRBD1 (6 bases). Germline V lookup: CDR1 MNHEY, CDR2 SVGAGI. The germline V and J ends were trimmed by 2 bases and 5 bases, with 19 bases remaining between them. CDR3 length: 16 residues. The CDR3 protein is CASSYRGQGLPHEQYF. The CDR3 coding sequence is TGTGCCAGCAGTTACCGGGGACAAGGTCTGCCCCACGAGCAGTACTTC.

CDR3 sequence (DNA): TGCAGCGTTGAAGAAGAACCAGGGGGCCCTTCCTGGTATGGGGCCAACGTCCTGACTTTC. Its translation is CSVEEEPGGPSWYGANVLTF. This chain joins TRBV29-1 and TRBJ2-6, with 8 bases that match TRBD1. Germline CDR1 reads SQVTM; CDR2 reads ANQGSEA. The CDR3 contains 20 residues. Trimming cost V 0 bases and J 3 bases; bases outside gene matches: 16. The complete variable domain, with remaining parts taken from reference TRBV29-1 and TRBJ2-6, reads SAVISQKPSRDICQRGTSLTIQCQVDSQVTMMFWYRQQPGQSLTLIATANQGSEATYESGFVIDKFPISRPNLTFSTLTVSNMSPEDSSIYLCSVEEEPGGPSWYGANVLTFGAGSRLTVL.

The chain joins TRBV14 to TRBJ2-7; D remains unclear. The CDR3 extends over 14 amino acids. Germline V CDR1 and CDR2: SGHDN, FVKESK. Trimming pared 4 bases from V and 0 bases from J, leaving 10 bases between. CDR3 nucleotide sequence: TGTGCCAGCAGCCGTCATCAGAACTCCTACGAGCAGTACTTC. Protein product: CASSRHQNSYEQYF.

J is TRBJ1-2 and V is TRBV18; 7 bases are a match to TRBD1. Trimming removed 6 bases from V and 4 bases from J; junction bases left unmatched: 5. This CDR3 spans 13 amino acids. Germline values: CDR1 KGHSH, CDR2 LQKENI. CDR3 region: CASSRDSTYGYTF. The CDR3 DNA is TGTGCCAGCTCCCGGGACAGCACCTATGGCTACACCTTC.

The chain has TRBV5-1 and TRBJ2-7; 12 bases fit TRBD2. Trimming removed 4 bases from V and 3 bases from J; junction bases left unmatched: 5. CDR3 size: 15 residues. Germline V lookup: CDR1 SGHRS, CDR2 YFSETQ. The CDR3 DNA is TGCGCCAGCAGCCAAACTAGCGGGGGGATCTACGAGCAGTACTTC. Translating gives CASSQTSGGIYEQYF.

V is TRBV16 and J is TRBJ2-3; no clear D. Trimming cost V 5 bases and J 0 bases, with 12 bases left between them. The CDR3 contains 15 residues. Germline V gene lookup returns CDR1 KGHSY and CDR2 FQNENV. For the CDR3, the DNA is TGTGCCAGCAGCTACCTACCGTCTAGCACAGATACGCAGTATTTT. It translates to CASSYLPSSTDTQYF.